This entry lists 11 T cell receptor beta chains sequenced from one sample in a study of blood T cells in healthy people across ages. PCR was performed a second time for about 7 to 12 cycles using a sample-barcoded 5' primer and a J-beta primer mix. From the 5' RACE reads, TCRdb called clonotypes with MiXCR, one entry per CDR3 protein. Here the sample spans under 800,000 distinct CDR3 sequences, roughly 21% being singletons. The sequenced material came from blood. All receptors come from a man between 65 and 85 years old in good health.

The chain joins TRBV2 to TRBJ2-7; tentatively, D is TRBD2 (6 bases). The CDR3 length is 11 residues. The germline V gene encodes CDR1 SNHLY and CDR2 FYNNEI. V lost 9 bases, J lost 6 bases, and 12 bases lay in between. The CDR3 DNA follows: TGTGCCAGTCCCACCGGGGGCGAGCAGTACTTC. Translating it yields CASPTGGEQYF.

The gene calls are TRBV20-1 and TRBJ2-5; D unresolved. Matching the DNA end better, TRBJ2-7 makes the J call doubtful. The CDR3 has 12 residues. Germline CDR1 is DFQATT and CDR2 is SNEGSKA (reference sequence). CDR3: CSARGINYEQYF. As DNA, the CDR3 is TGCAGTGCTAGGGGAATCAACTACGAGCAGTACTTC.

The chain joins TRBV12-3 or TRBV12-4 to TRBJ2-7; TRBD1 aligns across 9 bases. This CDR3 contains 15 residues. Trimming cost V 6 bases and J 3 bases; bases outside gene matches: 9. The CDR3 sequence is CASSYRGLKNYEQYF. The CDR3 nucleotides are TGTGCCAGCAGCTACAGGGGGCTGAAGAACTACGAGCAGTACTTC.

There are a few counts of this clonotype. J is TRBJ1-4 and V is TRBV6-1; a weak D match, TRBD1 (6 bases). The CDR3 totals 15 residues. Trimming shortened V by 4 bases and J by 7 bases, and 16 bases separated the two germline ends. CDR1 is MNHNS and CDR2 is SASEGT in the germline V gene. The CDR3 sequence is CASSGQARISEKLFF. Written as DNA, the CDR3 is TGTGCCAGCAGTGGACAGGCTCGGATTAGTGAAAAACTGTTTTTT.

The chain links TRBV3-1 to TRBJ2-7; D is uncertain. CDR3 length equals 14 residues. The V gene's germline CDR1 is LGHDT and CDR2 YNNKEL (reference sequence). Trimming removed 4 bases from V and 2 bases from J, with 12 bases in between. CDR3 nucleotides: TGTGCCAGCAGCCCCACGGTTCTGCCCTACGAGCAGTACTTC. Amino acid sequence: CASSPTVLPYEQYF.

This clonotype was detected a few times. V is TRBV5-6 and J is TRBJ2-2, with 9 positions matching TRBD1. The CDR3 loop spans 15 amino acids. V lost 4 bases and J lost 6; bases outside the gene matches: 7. CDR1 and CDR2 from the germline V gene are SGHDT and YYEEEE. For the CDR3, the DNA is TGTGCCAGCAGCACCTGGACAGGGGAGGCCGGGGAGCTGTTTTTT. Its translation: CASSTWTGEAGELFF.

This clonotype was detected a few times. V gene TRBV27 combines with J gene TRBJ1-2; 8 bases align to TRBD1. CDR1 and CDR2 (germline): MNHEY, SMNVEV (reference sequence). The CDR3 loop spans 18 amino acids. V gave up 5 bases and J gave up 6 bases; unmatched junction bases: 20. CDR3 bases: TGTGCCAGCAGTCCCTACACGACAGGGGCGCGGGGTAGTGATGGCTACACCTTC. Translation gives CASSPYTTGARGSDGYTF.

This clonotype was counted between two and nine times. The chain uses TRBV10-3 and TRBJ2-7, with 9 bases aligning to TRBD1. Germline trimming cut 0 bases from V and 5 bases from J; bases unmatched to any gene: 8. Germline V lookup: CDR1 ENHRY, CDR2 SYGVKD. This CDR3 spans 16 amino acids. CDR3 amino acids: CAISESWDRVRNEQYF. CDR3 coding DNA: TGTGCCATCAGTGAGTCCTGGGACAGGGTGAGGAACGAGCAGTACTTC.

Only a few counts were recorded for this clonotype. The J gene is TRBJ2-4, the V gene TRBV3-1; the match to TRBD1 covers 9 bases. Losses at the gene ends were 1 base for V and 3 bases for J; bases not matched to a gene: 7. This CDR3 has 17 residues. Germline CDR1 and CDR2: LGHDT and YNNKEL (reference sequence). CDR3 coding DNA: TGTGCCAGCAGCCAAGGTGGGACAGGGAACCTCAAAAACATTCAGTACTTC. This codes for CASSQGGTGNLKNIQYF.

The V call is TRBV7-6, the J call TRBJ2-7, with 8 positions matching TRBD1. Trimming took 4 bases from V and 2 from J; bases not matched to a gene: 10. This CDR3 region has 16 residues. Germline V gene sequence: CDR1 SGHVS, CDR2 FNYEAQ. The CDR3 loop is CASSSQLRTGTYEQYF. The CDR3 nucleotides read TGTGCCAGCAGCTCCCAACTCCGGACAGGGACCTACGAGCAGTACTTC.

This clonotype appeared a few times. The chain has TRBV18 and TRBJ1-1; the D gene is possibly TRBD1 (5 bases). The CDR3 totals 16 residues. Germline-derived CDR1 and CDR2 are KGHSH and LQKENI. Trimming stripped 0 bases from V and 5 bases from J, with 16 bases between. The CDR3: CASSPPNTGGFTEAFF. The CDR3 coding sequence is TGTGCCAGCTCACCACCGAACACCGGGGGGTTTACTGAAGCTTTCTTT.